This TCR beta chain was found in a study of blood T cells in healthy people across ages. Study-level points and caveats: Strong correlation existed between TCR beta diversity and naive T cell percentage. Unsorted PBMCs blocked a conclusive comparison of naive and antigen-experienced cells. Significant beta diversity loss was already apparent by age approximately 38, declining roughly linearly.

There are a few counts of this clonotype. Antigen: not known. A second PCR, run for roughly 7 to 11 cycles, used a sample-barcoded 5' primer plus a J-beta primer mix. MiXCR, applied by TCRdb to the 5' RACE reads, yields one record per CDR3 protein. There are 950,000 to 1,200,000 distinct CDR3 sequences in the sample; 30% to 40% occur only once, and under 15% lies in the top ten. CDR3 length equals 14 residues. The clonotype was recovered from a man aged 18 to 30 in good health. The chain has TRBV21-1 and TRBJ2-1; the table assigns TRBD1, which was not confirmed against the DNA. TRBV21-1 is tagged as a pseudogene. The sample was blood. The CDR3 nucleotides are TGTGCCAGCAGCAAAGAGGGCGACTACAATGAGCAGTTCTTC. It yields the protein CASSKEGDYNEQFF.